A single T cell receptor (beta chain) is shown here with its context. No antigen is known for it. The data derive from a study of T cells in localized non-small cell lung cancer. Study-level findings and limits: Within adjacent lung there appeared a median around 57 of the top 100 tumor clones. There was higher T cell clonality in uninvolved adjacent lung than in tumor, and it was highest there. Higher blood T cell density tracked longer overall survival. Sequencing, confined to only one tumor region, leaves heterogeneity possible.

Trimming removed 1 base from V and 5 bases from J, with 11 bases in between. Germline V gene sequence: CDR1 SGHTA, CDR2 FQGTGA. This CDR3 spans 14 amino acids. This table comes from immunoSEQ multiplex PCR, and its TCRdb copy is limited to in-frame clones, with some not included. The data show some 21,000 clones, over 75% seen once. The clonotype comes from a male donor aged 60 or older with stage II lung adenocarcinoma. The sample was peripheral blood mononuclear cells, taken before any cancer treatment. V and J are TRBV7-3 and TRBJ2-5; D unclear. For the CDR3, the DNA is TGTGCCAGCAGCTTAATGCCCGTTGGGGAGACCCAGTACTTC. Translated: CASSLMPVGETQYF. Using reference TRBV7-3 and TRBJ2-5 for the parts outside the CDR3, the full variable domain is GAGVSQTPSNKVTEKGKYVELRCDPISGHTALYWYRQSLGQGPEFLIYFQGTGAADDSGLPNDRFFAVRPEGSVSTLKIQRTERGDSAVYLCASSLMPVGETQYFGPGTRLLVL.